The T cell receptor beta chain described here comes from a study of radiotherapy plus CTLA-4 blockade in lung cancer. Only in-frame clones appear in the TCRdb table, and some are missing; sequencing was by immunoSEQ multiplex PCR. The sample has under 50,000 clones, approximately 75% seen once; the top ten hold about 22%. V lost 0 bases and J lost 6; bases outside the gene matches: 12. Germline values: CDR1 SNHLY, CDR2 FYNNEI. CDR3 length: 18 residues. This material consisted of peripheral blood, taken from a patient treated with radiotherapy plus ipilimumab. This chain links TRBV2 with TRBJ1-5; 9 nucleotides agree with TRBD1. This sequence originates from a human donor with non-small cell lung cancer that progressed on radiotherapy plus ipilimumab. The CDR3 loop reads CASSEAGNGQGMFQPQHF. CDR3 nucleotide sequence: TGTGCCAGCAGTGAAGCGGGAAATGGACAGGGGATGTTTCAGCCCCAGCATTTT. Looking up the rest from reference TRBV2 and TRBJ1-5 gives the full variable domain: EPEVTQTPSHQVTQMGQEVILRCVPISNHLYFYWYRQILGQKVEFLVSFYNNEISEKSEIFDDQFSVERPDGSNFTLKIRSTKLEDSAMYFCASSEAGNGQGMFQPQHFGDGTRLSIL.